The present TCR beta chain was sequenced within a study of OX40 agonist ivuxolimab in advanced cancers. Baseline, cycle 4 day 1, and cycle 7 day 1 were the blood sampling points. Germline V CDR1 and CDR2: WSHSY, SAAADI. This CDR3 contains 11 residues. V lost 5 bases, J lost 7 bases, and 7 bases lay in between. Clones were sequenced by immunoSEQ multiplex PCR, and TCRdb holds only the in-frame ones, with some missing. The repertoire holds about 120,000 clones, 93% seen once, with less than 0.2% in the top ten. V gene TRBV10-2 combines with J gene TRBJ2-3; no clear D. The sequence came from an adult with an advanced solid tumor such as melanoma, head and neck, liver or kidney cancer. Material: CD4+ or CD8+ T cells sorted from blood, obtained in a trial of the OX40 agonist ivuxolimab. The DNA for the CDR3 is TGCGCCAGCAGTCCTCAAAATACGCAGTATTTT. Translated, it gives CASSPQNTQYF.